These 5 T cell receptor beta chains were all obtained from the same sample, sequenced in a study of blood T cell repertoires in COVID-19. Clones were sequenced by immunoSEQ multiplex PCR, and TCRdb holds only the in-frame ones, with some missing. The sample yields about 99,000 clones, around 82% seen once. Specimen: peripheral blood. The receptor set was obtained from a human donor in a cohort sampled during active or convalescent COVID-19.

This chain uses TRBV19 with TRBJ2-4, with D maybe TRBD2 (6 bases). Deletions cut 6 bases from V and 3 bases from J, with 18 bases between. This CDR3 comprises 16 residues. Germline CDR1 is LNHDA and CDR2 is SQIVND (reference sequence). The CDR3 DNA sequence: TGTGCCAGTAGCCCCGGAAAAGGGGAGGTCAAAAACATTCAGTACTTC. It encodes CASSPGKGEVKNIQYF. Supplemented by reference TRBV19 and TRBJ2-4, the full variable domain reads DGGITQSPKYLFRKEGQNVTLSCEQNLNHDAMYWYRQDPGQGLRLIYYSQIVNDFQKGDIAEGYSVSREKKESFPLTVTSAQKNPTAFYLCASSPGKGEVKNIQYFGAGTRLSVL.

V usage is TRBV7-2 and J usage is TRBJ1-3; 7 bases match TRBD1. Germline V gives CDR1 SGHTA, CDR2 FQGNSA. V shed 0 bases and J 4 bases; nucleotides not matched to a gene: 9. The CDR3 loop spans 17 amino acids. CDR3 DNA: TGTGCCAGCAGCTTAGCTAGGGGGCTCGTTTCGGGAAACACCATATATTTT. Translated: CASSLARGLVSGNTIYF. The full variable domain, completed using reference TRBV7-2 and TRBJ1-3, is GAGVSQSPSNKVTEKGKDVELRCDPISGHTALYWYRQSLGQGLEFLIYFQGNSAPDKSGLPSDRFSAERTGGSVSTLTIQRTQQEDSAVYLCASSLARGLVSGNTIYFGEGSWLTVV.

The chain links TRBV6-5 to TRBJ1-3; 11 bases map to TRBD1. Germline assignment: CDR1 MNHEY and CDR2 SVGAGI. The CDR3 totals 15 residues. V gave up 6 bases and J gave up 3 bases; unmatched junction bases: 4. CDR3 sequence: CASRGQGALGNTIYF. CDR3 sequence (DNA): TGTGCCAGCAGAGGACAGGGGGCGCTTGGAAACACCATATATTTT.

CDR3 bases: TGCGCCAGCAGCCAAGCCCCGGGTCGGGACTATGGCTACACCTTC. Protein: CASSQAPGRDYGYTF. The rearrangement links TRBV4-1 to TRBJ1-2; D gene ambiguous. The CDR3 spans 15 residues. Germline V gives CDR1 MGHRA, CDR2 YSYEKL. Trimming removed 1 base at V and 3 bases at J, with 12 bases between.

The V call is TRBV9, the J call TRBJ2-5; 9 nucleotides line up with TRBD1. Per germline, CDR1 SGDLS and CDR2 YYNGEE. V gave up 1 base and J gave up 5 bases; unmatched junction bases: 9. CDR3 length: 16 residues. The CDR3 here is CASSVRGDRDTETQYF. Written as DNA, the CDR3 is TGTGCCAGCAGCGTAAGAGGGGACAGGGATACGGAGACCCAGTACTTC.